This T cell receptor beta chain comes out of a study of T cell changes during pregnancy in multiple sclerosis. The repertoire was sequenced with immunoSEQ multiplex PCR; TCRdb's copy has only in-frame clones and lacks some. Of about 31,000 clones listed, just over 90% are singletons. Between the trimmed V and J ends, which lost 3 bases and 0 bases, there was a span of 12 bases. The CDR3 consists of 16 residues. Germline V gene lookup returns CDR1 MGHRA and CDR2 YSYEKL. The chain is built from TRBV4-1 and TRBJ1-3, with D possibly matching TRBD1 (6 bases). This sequence was found in a female donor with multiple sclerosis, enrolled in a pregnancy study. The sample was CD8+ T cells from peripheral blood mononuclear cells, taken in the second trimester of pregnancy. The CDR3: CASSHPGQHSGNTIYF. DNA of the CDR3: TGCGCCAGCAGCCATCCGGGACAACACTCTGGAAACACCATATATTTT.